Listed here are 17 T cell receptor beta chains from one sample, sequenced in a study of T cells in Graves' hyperthyroidism and ophthalmopathy. It was RNA transcripts that yielded the amplified TCR beta CDR3 regions. HTBI primers were used for first-round RT-PCR of the TCR CDR3. In TCRdb, the multiplex PCR reads were re-called with MiXCR into one record per CDR3 protein. The sample yields 480,000 or so distinct CDR3 sequences, approximately 49% seen once. Sequencing input: peripheral blood or thyroid tissue (not recorded which). The receptors here all came from an adult woman with Graves' disease, either hyperthyroidism or ophthalmopathy (not recorded which).

The sample holds one count of this clonotype. V usage is TRBV12-3 or TRBV12-4 and J usage is TRBJ1-4; the D is unclear. V was trimmed by 5 bases and J by 10 bases, leaving 8 bases between them. The CDR3 is made up of 11 amino acids. DNA of the CDR3: TGTGCCAGCAGTCACGTCGGAAAACTGTTTTTT. Translation: CASSHVGKLFF.

About this clonotype: At one end, the junction sequence differs from germline, possibly due to a read error. The V call is TRBV5-1, the J call TRBJ1-6; TRBD1 agrees at 7 bases. This CDR3 has 16 residues. Germline CDR1 is SGHRS and CDR2 is YFSETQ. CDR3 DNA sequence: TGTGCCAGCAGGTCGGACCGGGACAGTACGAAATCACCCCTCCACTTT. As protein: CASRSDRDSTKSPLHF.

The CDR3 nucleotides read TGCGCCAGCAGCTTGGGGGGGGGAACGGTTGAAAAACTGTTTTTT. This translates into CASSLGGGTVEKLFF. The J gene is TRBJ1-4, the V gene TRBV5-1; the D gene is possibly TRBD1 (5 bases). V was shortened by 0 bases and J by 7 bases, with 13 bases between the two germline ends. The CDR3 has 15 amino acids. CDR1 is SGHRS, CDR2 YFSETQ, per germline.

Ten or more counts support this clonotype. This sequence joins TRBV6-5 and TRBJ1-2; 8 nucleotides align to TRBD1. This CDR3 is built from 13 residues. Germline assignment: CDR1 MNHEY and CDR2 SVGAGI. The ends lost 5 bases at V and 4 bases at J; junction bases unmatched: 3. DNA of the CDR3: TGTGCCAGCAGTATACAGGGGGGCTATGGCTACACCTTC. Translated, it gives CASSIQGGYGYTF.

This chain joins TRBV28 and TRBJ1-6; D is unresolved. Trimming left V 6 bases short and J 8 bases short, with 11 bases between. This CDR3 has 13 residues. In germline, CDR1 is MDHEN, CDR2 SYDVKM. As DNA, the CDR3 is TGTGCCAGCAGCCCTCCTATTGATTCACCCCTCCACTTT. It encodes CASSPPIDSPLHF.

The chain links TRBV24-1 to TRBJ2-5; the D call may be TRBD1 or TRBD2 (5 bases each). The CDR3 covers 11 residues. CDR1 KGHDR and CDR2 SFDVKD come from the germline V gene. V lost 3 bases to trimming and J lost 10 bases, with 8 bases between them. The chain's CDR3 is CATSDTGHQYF. The DNA of the CDR3 is TGTGCCACCAGTGATACGGGGCACCAGTACTTC.

The chain links TRBV29-1 to TRBJ2-5; 8 nucleotides line up with TRBD1. The CDR3 loop spans 13 amino acids. V lost 7 bases and J lost 1; bases outside the gene matches: 5. The germline V gene has CDR1 SQVTM and CDR2 ANQGSEA. Here the CDR3 reads CSGQGPSQETQYF. The CDR3 DNA is TGCAGCGGACAGGGGCCATCCCAAGAGACCCAGTACTTC.

The rearrangement joins TRBV29-1 to TRBJ2-7; D ambiguous. From germline, CDR1 is SQVTM and CDR2 ANQGSEA. The CDR3 runs to 11 residues. Trimming took 1 base from V and 4 from J, leaving 5 bases between them. The CDR3 nucleotides read TGCAGCGTTGAAGGGGATTACGAGCAGTACTTC. Its protein product is CSVEGDYEQYF.

This clonotype was counted between two and nine times. This rearrangement joins TRBV6-2 or TRBV6-3 to TRBJ2-7; 8 nucleotides agree with TRBD2. The length of the CDR3 is 14 residues. V trimming: 8 bases; J trimming: 4 bases; junction bases outside the gene matches: 10. The V gene's germline CDR1 is MNHEY and CDR2 SVGEGT. The DNA of the CDR3 is TGTGCCAGCTGCACCTTAGCGGGAACGTACGAGCAGTACTTC. Residues: CASCTLAGTYEQYF.

In this sample, this clonotype turned up a few times. The chain is built from TRBV19 and TRBJ1-5; D not resolved. This CDR3 is 17 amino acids long. Germline V gives CDR1 LNHDA, CDR2 SQIVND (reference sequence). The germline V and J ends were trimmed by 7 bases and 4 bases, with 23 bases remaining between them. The CDR3 nucleotides are TGTGCCAGTAAATGGAAGGCAGGACTGCACATAAATCAGCCCCAGCATTTT. It encodes CASKWKAGLHINQPQHF.

The chain uses TRBV9 and TRBJ2-2; a possible D gene is TRBD1 (6 bases). The V and J ends lost 3 bases and 4 bases respectively, with 13 bases between them. Germline-derived CDR1 and CDR2 are SGDLS and YYNGEE. CDR3 length: 15 residues. CDR3 amino acids: CASSGGTGITGELFF. DNA of the CDR3: TGTGCCAGCAGCGGAGGAACAGGGATCACCGGGGAGCTGTTTTTT.

V gene TRBV9 combines with J gene TRBJ2-1; TRBD2 matches 14 bases. Germline assignment: CDR1 SGDLS and CDR2 YYNGEE. The CDR3 totals 18 residues. V lost 0 bases and J lost 0; bases outside the gene matches: 2. CDR3 protein: CASSVGLAGGPSYNEQFF. CDR3 nucleotide sequence: TGTGCCAGCAGCGTAGGACTAGCGGGAGGGCCCTCCTACAATGAGCAGTTCTTC.

This clonotype is a singleton in its sample. The V call is TRBV11-2, the J call TRBJ1-1; 9 positions match TRBD1. Trimming at V came to 5 bases and at J to 10 bases, leaving 5 bases not matched to a gene. This CDR3 is 12 amino acids long. Germline lookup yields CDR1 SGHAT and CDR2 FQNNGV. DNA of the CDR3: TGTGCCAGCAGCCATAAGGGACAGGGAGCTTTCTTT. It encodes CASSHKGQGAFF.

This clonotype was seen a handful of times. The chain uses TRBV3-1 and TRBJ2-5; maybe TRBD1 (6 bases). Germline V gives CDR1 LGHDT, CDR2 YNNKEL (reference sequence). The CDR3 loop spans 15 amino acids. The V gene lost 0 bases and the J gene lost 1 base, with 9 bases spanning the gap. The CDR3 spells CASSQDPGAQETQYF. The DNA for the CDR3 is TGTGCCAGCAGCCAAGATCCAGGGGCCCAAGAGACCCAGTACTTC.

This clonotype has a handful of counts. This rearrangement joins TRBV7-8 to TRBJ1-1; D is ambiguous. Trimming cost V 0 bases and J 4 bases, with 6 bases left between them. Germline loops: CDR1 SGHVS, CDR2 FQNEAQ. This CDR3 comprises 13 residues. CDR3 in DNA: TGTGCCAGCAGCTTAGCGCCGGGCACTGAAGCTTTCTTT. It yields the protein CASSLAPGTEAFF.

The table lists this clonotype with many counts. The V gene is TRBV4-1, the J gene TRBJ1-1; 7 bases agree with TRBD1. CDR3 length: 13 amino acids. Germline loops: CDR1 MGHRA, CDR2 YSYEKL. The J segment lost 6 bases and the V segment lost 6 bases, leaving 7 bases of the junction unmatched. The CDR3 DNA reads as TGCGCCAGCAGACGGACAGGAGCACCTGAAGCTTTCTTT. Its protein product is CASRRTGAPEAFF.

The chain couples TRBV10-3 to TRBJ2-5; D tentatively fits TRBD1 or TRBD2 (5 bases each). The V gene lost 10 bases and the J gene lost 5 bases, with 20 bases spanning the gap. This CDR3 is 14 amino acids long. In germline, CDR1 is ENHRY, CDR2 SYGVKD. The CDR3 spells CATNLSGSGETQYF. DNA of the CDR3: TGTGCCACCAACTTGAGCGGTTCAGGGGAGACCCAGTACTTC.